These T cell receptor beta chains were read from a single sample in a study of human T cells and chemical hapten exposure. TCRdb re-called the RACE reads through MiXCR, storing one row per CDR3 protein. Of around 300,000 distinct CDR3 sequences in the sample, around 7% were seen once. Sequences were derived from whole blood, sampled in connection with sensitization to the hapten diphenylcyclopropenone (DPC). Every receptor here comes from a woman in her late teens or twenties with alopecia areata. Some clones in this sample may be carry-over from other donors' samples. CDR3s include the opening cysteine and the closing phenylalanine or tryptophan. A D gene is named only where the DNA matches it firmly. Size is omitted from some rows. Given values are once, few, many or a class for expanded clones.

D: TRBD2
size: many
V: TRBV12-3/TRBV12-4
J: TRBJ2-3
CDR3: CASSGGLAGKTDTQYF
DNA: TGTGCCAGCAGCGGCGGACTAGCGGGGAAGACAGATACGCAGTATTTT

D: .
size: .
V: TRBV20-1
J: TRBJ2-7
CDR3: CSAGDFLRNKEYEQYF
DNA: TGCAGTGCTGGGGACTTCTTACGGAATAAAGAGTACGAGCAGTACTTC

D: TRBD1
size: many
V: TRBV18
J: TRBJ1-2
CDR3: CASSPPQGGYNYGYTF
DNA: TGTGCCAGCTCACCACCGCAGGGGGGATACAACTATGGCTACACCTTC

D: TRBD1
size: many
V: TRBV5-6
J: TRBJ2-7
CDR3: CASSLIQAGGLYEQYF
DNA: TGTGCCAGCAGCTTGATCCAGGCAGGGGGCCTCTACGAGCAGTACTTC

D: .
size: .
V: TRBV4-1
J: TRBJ1-1
CDR3: CASTLNQRTGAEAFF
DNA: TGCGCCAGCACCCTTAACCAGCGAACTGGCGCTGAAGCTTTCTTT

D: .
size: .
V: TRBV28
J: TRBJ1-1
CDR3: CASSTPNRGFTEAFF
DNA: TGTGCCAGCAGTACGCCAAATCGTGGTTTCACTGAAGCTTTCTTT

D: TRBD2
size: .
V: TRBV29-1
J: TRBJ2-3
CDR3: CSVVLLAESTDTQYF
DNA: TGCAGCGTAGTCCTCCTAGCGGAGAGCACAGATACGCAGTATTTT

D: .
size: many
V: TRBV12-3/TRBV12-4
J: TRBJ2-3
CDR3: CASGRRSIGTDTQYF
DNA: TGTGCCAGCGGGAGGCGCTCGATTGGCACAGATACGCAGTATTTT

D: .
size: few
V: TRBV20-1
J: TRBJ2-7
CDR3: CSARPLGFLSSYEQYF
DNA: TGCAGTGCTAGACCCTTGGGGTTCCTCAGCTCCTACGAGCAGTACTTC

D: TRBD1
size: many
V: TRBV29-1
J: TRBJ2-1
CDR3: CSVGEGAMQFF
DNA: TGCAGCGTTGGAGAGGGGGCCATGCAGTTCTTC

D: .
size: few
V: TRBV5-5
J: TRBJ1-5
CDR3: CASSLAGIVNQPQHF
DNA: TGTGCCAGCAGCTTGGCGGGGATCGTCAATCAGCCCCAGCATTTT

D: .
size: few
V: TRBV6-5
J: TRBJ2-1
CDR3: CASSYGGHNEQFF
DNA: TGTGCCAGCAGTTACGGGGGGCACAATGAGCAGTTCTTC

D: .
size: .
V: TRBV6-1
J: TRBJ1-5
CDR3: CASLKQRGIGAYSNQPQHF
DNA: TGTGCCAGCCTAAAGCAACGGGGAATCGGTGCGTATAGCAATCAGCCCCAGCATTTT

D: .
size: .
V: TRBV7-2
J: TRBJ2-4
CDR3: CASSLDGRLGYF
DNA: TGTGCCAGCAGCTTAGACGGCCGCCTGGGGTACTTC

D: .
size: many
V: TRBV7-2
J: TRBJ1-4
CDR3: CASSLLFAGIGEKLFF
DNA: TGTGCCAGCAGCTTATTGTTTGCTGGGATTGGTGAAAAACTGTTTTTT

D: .
size: few
V: TRBV5-1
J: TRBJ2-3
CDR3: CASSLSQAPGIPDTQYF
DNA: TGCGCCAGCAGCTTATCTCAGGCACCAGGTATACCAGATACGCAGTATTTT

D: .
size: few
V: TRBV4-3
J: TRBJ1-5
CDR3: CASSPTQGSKPQHF
DNA: TGCGCCAGCAGCCCGACCCAAGGGTCTAAGCCCCAGCATTTT

D: .
size: .
V: TRBV4-1
J: TRBJ1-2
CDR3: CASSPHDISNYGYTF
DNA: TGCGCCAGCAGCCCACATGATATTTCCAACTATGGCTACACCTTC

D: .
size: .
V: TRBV6-5
J: TRBJ2-1
CDR3: CASSLQQGLYEQFF
DNA: TGTGCCAGCAGTCTTCAGCAGGGTCTCTATGAGCAGTTCTTC

D: .
size: few
V: TRBV6-5
J: TRBJ2-2
CDR3: CASSQLQGTNTGELFF
DNA: TGTGCCAGCAGCCAACTACAGGGTACGAACACCGGGGAGCTGTTTTTT

D: .
size: few
V: TRBV20-1
J: TRBJ2-7
CDR3: CSASGESLREQYF
DNA: TGCAGTGCTTCGGGGGAATCCCTCCGCGAGCAGTACTTC

D: .
size: .
V: TRBV6-5
J: TRBJ1-1
CDR3: CASSSIGGSMDTEAFF
DNA: TGTGCCAGCAGTTCCATAGGAGGGAGTATGGACACTGAAGCTTTCTTT

D: TRBD1
size: few
V: TRBV6-5
J: TRBJ1-6
CDR3: CASSYSGQGRPYNSPLHF
DNA: TGTGCCAGCAGTTACTCCGGACAGGGGAGACCCTATAATTCACCCCTCCACTTT

D: .
size: .
V: TRBV5-4
J: TRBJ2-3
CDR3: CASSKTVTDTQYF
DNA: TGTGCCAGCAGCAAGACAGTCACAGATACGCAGTATTTT

D: .
size: many
V: TRBV7-3
J: TRBJ2-7
CDR3: CASSLTGEDEQYF
DNA: TGTGCCAGCAGCTTAACAGGGGAGGACGAGCAGTACTTC

D: .
size: few
V: TRBV3-1
J: TRBJ1-6
CDR3: CASSARGNNSPLHF
DNA: TGTGCCAGCAGCGCGAGGGGGAATAATTCACCCCTCCACTTT

D: .
size: many
V: TRBV28
J: TRBJ1-2
CDR3: CASSLSDSYGYTF
DNA: TGTGCCAGCAGTTTATCGGATTCTTATGGCTACACCTTC

D: .
size: many
V: TRBV12-3/TRBV12-4
J: TRBJ1-3
CDR3: CASSLREAGNTIYF
DNA: TGTGCCAGCAGTTTACGGGAAGCTGGAAACACCATATATTTT

D: TRBD2
size: many
V: TRBV2
J: TRBJ2-3
CDR3: CASSELGLADTQYF
DNA: TGTGCCAGCAGTGAATTGGGACTAGCGGATACGCAGTATTTT

D: .
size: few
V: TRBV4-2
J: TRBJ2-5
CDR3: CASSRTEYRETQYF
DNA: TGTGCCAGCAGCCGGACTGAATATAGGGAGACCCAGTACTTC

D: .
size: many
V: TRBV6-2/TRBV6-3
J: TRBJ2-7
CDR3: CASSYLTDGGREQYF
DNA: TGTGCCAGCAGTTATCTGACTGACGGGGGCCGCGAGCAGTACTTC

D: TRBD1
size: .
V: TRBV12-3/TRBV12-4
J: TRBJ1-5
CDR3: CASSWDRGDQPQHF
DNA: TGTGCCAGCAGCTGGGACAGGGGAGATCAGCCCCAGCATTTT

D: TRBD1
size: .
V: TRBV6-2/TRBV6-3
J: TRBJ1-1
CDR3: CATGQGAHKAITEAFF
DNA: TGTGCTACCGGGCAGGGGGCGCATAAAGCGATTACTGAAGCTTTCTTT

D: TRBD2
size: few
V: TRBV20-1
J: TRBJ2-1
CDR3: CSASESGATYNEQFF
DNA: TGCAGTGCTAGTGAAAGCGGGGCCACCTACAATGAGCAGTTCTTC

D: .
size: few
V: TRBV7-8
J: TRBJ1-3
CDR3: CASSRPGNTIYF
DNA: TGTGCCAGCAGCCGACCTGGAAACACCATATATTTT

D: .
size: few
V: TRBV5-1
J: TRBJ1-2
CDR3: CASSLLWGGPTNYGYTF
DNA: TGCGCCAGCAGTCTTCTATGGGGAGGACCAACCAACTATGGCTACACCTTC

D: TRBD1
size: once
V: TRBV7-3
J: TRBJ2-2
CDR3: CASSSGTGLTGELIF
DNA: TGTGCCAGCAGCTCCGGGACAGGCCTCACCGGGGAGCTGATTTTT

D: TRBD2
size: .
V: TRBV7-9
J: TRBJ2-1
CDR3: CASSLKPGLANEQFF
DNA: TGTGCCAGCAGCTTAAAACCGGGACTAGCTAATGAGCAGTTCTTC

D: TRBD1
size: few
V: TRBV12-3/TRBV12-4
J: TRBJ2-3
CDR3: CASSRPGGSVSTDTQYF
DNA: TGTGCCAGCAGTCGCCCAGGGGGATCGGTGAGCACAGATACGCAGTATTTT

D: .
size: many
V: TRBV4-3
J: TRBJ1-1
CDR3: CASSQDAAYTEAFF
DNA: TGCGCCAGCAGCCAAGATGCAGCCTACACTGAAGCTTTCTTT

D: .
size: .
V: TRBV7-8
J: TRBJ1-5
CDR3: CASSASVGGLGQPQHF
DNA: TGTGCCAGCAGCGCGTCAGTAGGAGGCTTGGGGCAGCCCCAGCATTTT

D: TRBD1
size: few
V: TRBV2
J: TRBJ1-6
CDR3: CASSERQGAHNSPLHF
DNA: TGTGCCAGCAGTGAACGACAGGGGGCTCATAATTCACCCCTCCACTTT

D: .
size: many
V: TRBV4-3
J: TRBJ2-2
CDR3: CASSQYAAGVNTGELFF
DNA: TGCGCCAGCAGCCAATATGCCGCTGGAGTGAACACCGGGGAGCTGTTTTTT

D: TRBD2
size: few
V: TRBV18
J: TRBJ2-7
CDR3: CASSPSLAGDEQYF
DNA: TGTGCCAGCTCACCATCCCTAGCGGGGGACGAGCAGTACTTC

D: .
size: many
V: TRBV6-2/TRBV6-3
J: TRBJ2-3
CDR3: CASGDTQYF
DNA: TGTGCCAGCGGGGATACGCAGTATTTT

D: .
size: .
V: TRBV18
J: TRBJ2-2
CDR3: CASSLGTKNTGELFF
DNA: TGTGCCAGCTCCCTCGGGACGAAGAACACCGGGGAGCTGTTTTTT

D: .
size: .
V: TRBV24-1
J: TRBJ2-1
CDR3: CATSAAVWTYNEQFF
DNA: TGTGCCACCAGTGCCGCCGTATGGACCTACAATGAGCAGTTCTTC

D: .
size: .
V: TRBV5-4
J: TRBJ2-7
CDR3: CASSLDSGKQYF
DNA: TGTGCCAGCAGCTTGGATTCGGGCAAGCAGTACTTC

D: TRBD1
size: .
V: TRBV6-5
J: TRBJ1-1
CDR3: CASSPKYRGGTEAFF
DNA: TGTGCCAGCAGTCCGAAATACAGGGGGGGTACTGAAGCTTTCTTT

D: TRBD2
size: few
V: TRBV7-2
J: TRBJ2-3
CDR3: CASSFGTSGGAFVFADTQYF
DNA: TGTGCCAGCAGCTTTGGGACTAGCGGGGGGGCTTTTGTATTTGCAGATACGCAGTATTTT

D: TRBD1
size: few
V: TRBV7-9
J: TRBJ1-1
CDR3: CASSSRTGGKTEAFF
DNA: TGTGCCAGCAGCTCACGGACAGGGGGCAAGACTGAAGCTTTCTTT

D: TRBD1
size: .
V: TRBV3-1
J: TRBJ1-2
CDR3: CASSQGTGQGPSYTF
DNA: TGTGCCAGCAGCCAAGGGACCGGACAGGGGCCGAGCTACACCTTC

D: TRBD1
size: many
V: TRBV10-3
J: TRBJ2-2
CDR3: CAIKGTANTGELFF
DNA: TGTGCCATCAAGGGGACAGCGAACACCGGGGAGCTGTTTTTT

D: .
size: many
V: TRBV20-1
J: TRBJ1-5
CDR3: CSARQKGQPQHF
DNA: TGCAGTGCCAGACAGAAGGGTCAGCCCCAGCATTTT

D: .
size: many
V: TRBV7-2
J: TRBJ2-4
CDR3: CASSLVSGPQYF
DNA: TGTGCCAGCAGCTTAGTTTCAGGACCGCAGTACTTC

D: .
size: .
V: TRBV7-2
J: TRBJ2-2
CDR3: CASSLGWLLAGELFF
DNA: TGTGCCAGCAGCTTAGGTTGGCTATTGGCCGGGGAGCTGTTTTTT

D: .
size: many
V: TRBV15
J: TRBJ1-6
CDR3: CATGAPRNSPLHF
DNA: TGTGCCACCGGGGCCCCGAGGAATTCGCCCCTCCACTTT